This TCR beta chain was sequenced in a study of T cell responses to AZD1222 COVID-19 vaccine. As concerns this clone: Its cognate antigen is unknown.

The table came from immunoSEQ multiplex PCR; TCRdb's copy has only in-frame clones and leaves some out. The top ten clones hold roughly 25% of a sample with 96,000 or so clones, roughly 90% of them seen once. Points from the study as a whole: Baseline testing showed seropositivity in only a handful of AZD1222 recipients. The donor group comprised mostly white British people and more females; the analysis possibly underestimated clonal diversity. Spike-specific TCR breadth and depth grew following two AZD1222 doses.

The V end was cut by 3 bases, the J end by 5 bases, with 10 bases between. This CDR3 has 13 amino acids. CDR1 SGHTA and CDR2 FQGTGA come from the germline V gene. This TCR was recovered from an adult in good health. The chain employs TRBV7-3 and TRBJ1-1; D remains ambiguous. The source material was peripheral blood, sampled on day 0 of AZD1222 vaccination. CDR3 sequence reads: CASSFSGETEAFF. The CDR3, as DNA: TGTGCCAGCAGCTTCAGTGGGGAGACTGAAGCTTTCTTT.